These 23 T cell receptor beta chains came from one sample sequenced in a study of cytomegalovirus exposure and HLA in healthy donors. Primers: 60 Vbeta forward and 13 Jbeta reverse. Produced via immunoSEQ multiplex PCR; TCRdb's table is partial and in-frame only. The table has approximately 110,000 clones, around 67% seen once; the top ten hold over 3.5%. Sequenced: PBMCs. The receptors shown here come from a woman between 35 and 50 years old in good health and CMV-seronegative.

The rearrangement links TRBV29-1 to TRBJ2-7, with TRBD2 as a possible D gene (6 bases). Germline CDR1 and CDR2: SQVTM and ANQGSEA. V was pared by 4 bases and J by 6 bases, with 16 bases between. CDR3 length equals 13 residues. DNA of the CDR3: TGCAGCGTTGTTGTAGAGGGAGGCGGCGAGCAGTACTTC. As protein: CSVVVEGGGEQYF.

The V and J genes are TRBV7-9 and TRBJ2-3, with D possibly matching TRBD1 (6 bases). Germline assignment: CDR1 SEHNR and CDR2 FQNEAQ (reference sequence). The ends were cut back, 1 base at V and 9 bases at J, with 17 bases in the middle. This CDR3 comprises 15 residues. In DNA form, the CDR3 reads TGTGCCAGCAGCTTAGATCTAGGGGGAAACCCCACGCAGTATTTT. Translated: CASSLDLGGNPTQYF.

This chain links TRBV28 with TRBJ1-1; D may be TRBD1 (6 bases). V was cut by 5 bases and J by 1 base, with 14 bases left in between. The CDR3 sequence is 15 residues long. Germline lookup yields CDR1 MDHEN and CDR2 SYDVKM. CDR3 nucleotide sequence: TGTGCCAGCAGTAACCCCGGGACACAGAACACTGAAGCTTTCTTT. Encoded protein: CASSNPGTQNTEAFF.

V and J are TRBV23-1 and TRBJ2-5, with 7 positions matching TRBD2. TRBV23-1 is sorted into the ORF group, with uncertain function. The CDR3 is 21 amino acids. Trimming cost V 4 bases and J 2 bases; bases outside gene matches: 25. CDR3 DNA sequence: TGCGCCAGCAGTCGGACCCCCGTTTTCCGTCGCGGGGGAGACCCTCAAGAGACCCAGTACTTC. It specifies CASSRTPVFRRGGDPQETQYF.

This clone has a handful of counts. The chain links TRBV2 to TRBJ1-1; D gene unclear. Germline values: CDR1 SNHLY, CDR2 FYNNEI. The V end lost 3 bases, the J end lost 5 bases, and 13 bases lay between the germline ends. The CDR3 covers 14 residues. The CDR3 coding sequence is TGTGCCAGCAGTGACCTTCGGGTTGGGACTGAAGCTTTCTTT. Its protein product is CASSDLRVGTEAFF.

The chain links TRBV4-2 to TRBJ1-3; no clear D gene. CDR1 is LGHNA, CDR2 YNFKEQ, per germline. The CDR3 loop spans 17 amino acids. The V gene lost 0 bases and the J gene lost 0 bases, with 12 bases spanning the gap. The CDR3 DNA reads TGTGCCAGCAGCCAAGAAAACGGAGCAAGCTCTGGAAACACCATATATTTT. Protein product: CASSQENGASSGNTIYF.

The chain recombines TRBV21-1 with TRBJ1-1; the table's D call TRBD1 went unverified against the DNA. TRBV21-1 is marked as a pseudogene. The CDR3 covers 16 residues. The CDR3 sequence: CASSKGRDRLLTEAFF. In nucleotides, the CDR3 is TGTGCCAGCAGCAAAGGTAGGGACAGGCTCCTTACTGAAGCTTTCTTT.

The chain employs TRBV10-2 and TRBJ2-1, with 10 bases matching TRBD1. Per germline, CDR1 WSHSY and CDR2 SAAADI. The CDR3 is 17 residues long. V gave up 4 bases and J gave up 1 base; unmatched junction bases: 7. This chain's CDR3 is CASSAGTGVGSYNEQFF. For the CDR3, the DNA is TGCGCCAGCAGTGCCGGGACAGGGGTAGGGTCCTACAATGAGCAGTTCTTC.

This clone turned up a few times. This chain connects TRBV6-5 to TRBJ2-1, with D possibly matching TRBD1 (5 bases). This CDR3 has 12 residues. V was shortened by 5 bases and J by 10 bases, with 12 bases between the two germline ends. From germline, CDR1 is MNHEY and CDR2 SVGAGI. The CDR3 loop is CASSPRQREQFF. The CDR3 DNA reads as TGTGCCAGCAGTCCTCGACAGAGAGAGCAGTTCTTC.

In DNA form, the CDR3 reads TGTGCCAGCAGCCCGACGGGACAGGGCGCAGATACGCAGTATTTT. Its translation: CASSPTGQGADTQYF. The V and J genes are TRBV7-3 and TRBJ2-3; the match to TRBD1 covers 9 bases. After removal of 5 bases from V and 4 bases from J, the junction contained 7 bases not matched to a gene. Germline CDR1 SGHTA, CDR2 FQGTGA. There are 15 residues in the CDR3.

This clone was seen once. The rearrangement joins TRBV7-6 to TRBJ2-2; D is possibly TRBD2 (6 bases). Trimming took off 3 bases at V and 5 bases at J, with 10 bases between the two ends. This CDR3 is built from 14 residues. Germline CDR1 is SGHVS and CDR2 is FNYEAQ. The CDR3: CASSLSGRTGELFF. The CDR3 DNA sequence: TGTGCCAGCAGCTTGAGCGGGCGGACCGGGGAGCTGTTTTTT.

The rearrangement uses TRBV27 and TRBJ2-3; 9 bases align to TRBD2. The J segment lost 4 bases and the V segment lost 6 bases, leaving 5 bases of the junction unmatched. This CDR3 spans 14 amino acids. The germline V gene has CDR1 MNHEY and CDR2 SMNVEV (reference sequence). CDR3 loop: CASRLAGAPDTQYF. In DNA form, the CDR3 reads TGTGCCAGCAGATTAGCGGGGGCCCCAGATACGCAGTATTTT.

This chain's CDR3 is CASSRYTGGEQYF. In DNA, the CDR3 is TGTGCCAGCTCAAGGTATACAGGGGGCGAGCAGTACTTC. This chain connects TRBV18 to TRBJ2-7; 8 bases line up with TRBD1. The CDR3 totals 13 residues. J was trimmed by 6 bases and V by 5 bases; bases with no gene match: 6. The germline gives CDR1 KGHSH, CDR2 LQKENI.

V usage is TRBV6-6 and J usage is TRBJ1-1, with TRBD1 identical over 9 bases. Germline values: CDR1 MNHNY, CDR2 SVGAGI (reference sequence). CDR3 length: 16 amino acids. J was trimmed by 4 bases and V by 7 bases; bases with no gene match: 13. The CDR3 loop is CASKPRDRARGTEAFF. The DNA of the CDR3 is TGTGCCAGCAAACCCCGGGACAGGGCCCGGGGCACTGAAGCTTTCTTT.

This clone was seen more than once but under ten times. The J gene is TRBJ2-3, the V gene TRBV5-3; maybe TRBD2 (5 bases). TRBV5-3 is an ORF; its function is uncertain. V was cut by 10 bases and J by 6 bases, with 9 bases left in between. The CDR3 has 10 amino acids. CDR3 nucleotides: TGTGCCCGCGCGGGCGATACGCAGTATTTT. Its protein is CARAGDTQYF.

The rearrangement links TRBV6-5 to TRBJ1-1; TRBD1 agrees at 10 bases. Germline-derived CDR1 and CDR2 are MNHEY and SVGAGI. V shed 2 bases, J shed 10 bases, and the junction held 10 bases outside the gene matches. The CDR3 totals 15 residues. The CDR3 loop is CASSYGWDRGGSAFF. The CDR3 region has the DNA TGTGCCAGCAGTTACGGGTGGGACAGGGGAGGTTCAGCTTTCTTT.

The V gene is TRBV4-3, the J gene TRBJ2-2; D call uncertain. The CDR3 loop spans 16 amino acids. Looked up from germline, CDR1 is LGHNA and CDR2 is YSLEER. Trimming pared 3 bases from V and 6 bases from J, leaving 17 bases between. CDR3 in amino acids: CASSHLRPTSSGELFF. The CDR3 DNA reads as TGCGCCAGCAGCCACCTCAGGCCTACCTCGTCCGGGGAGCTGTTTTTT.

The chain links TRBV5-4 to TRBJ2-1, with D perhaps matching TRBD2 (6 bases). Trimming cost V 3 bases and J 0 bases, with 16 bases left between them. Germline CDR1 reads SGHNT; CDR2 reads YYREEE (reference sequence). CDR3 length: 17 amino acids. CDR3 amino acids: CASSSHPPGSSYNEQFF. CDR3 coding DNA: TGTGCCAGCAGCTCCCACCCCCCCGGGAGCTCCTACAATGAGCAGTTCTTC.

J is TRBJ2-1 and V is TRBV10-3, with 9 bases fitting TRBD2. The CDR3 covers 17 residues. V lost 4 bases to trimming and J lost 4 bases; unmatched junction nucleotides: 11. Germline V CDR1 and CDR2: ENHRY, SYGVKD. CDR3 sequence reads: CAISGAFGGGEYNEQFF. The CDR3 nucleotides read TGTGCCATCAGTGGCGCGTTTGGCGGGGGGGAATACAATGAGCAGTTCTTC.

The V and J genes are TRBV7-9 and TRBJ2-5; the match to TRBD2 covers 7 bases. Germline V lookup: CDR1 SEHNR, CDR2 FQNEAQ (reference sequence). The CDR3 runs 18 residues. V lost 5 bases to trimming and J lost 2 bases; unmatched junction nucleotides: 17. CDR3 nucleotide sequence: TGTGCCAGCAGCGGCCAATGGGGGGGTGGGGGTCATCAAGAGACCCAGTACTTC. This sequence encodes CASSGQWGGGGHQETQYF. Using reference TRBV7-9 and TRBJ2-5 for the parts outside the CDR3, the full variable domain is DTGVSQNPRHKITKRGQNVTFRCDPISEHNRLYWYRQTLGQGPEFLTYFQNEAQLEKSRLLSDRFSAERPKGSFSTLEIQRTEQGDSAMYLCASSGQWGGGGHQETQYFGPGTRLLVL.

This clone was detected a few times. The chain recombines TRBV6-4 with TRBJ2-6, with D unresolved. This CDR3 is 14 amino acids long. Trimming shortened V by 4 bases and J by 0 bases, and 4 bases separated the two germline ends. Germline CDR1 and CDR2: MRHNA and SNTAGT. DNA for the CDR3: TGTGCCAGCAGTGCCAACTCTGGGGCCAACGTCCTGACTTTC. It specifies CASSANSGANVLTF.

This clone was seen more than once but under ten times. The chain joins TRBV4-1 to TRBJ2-1; 10 positions agree with TRBD2. The CDR3 sequence is 16 residues long. Trimming took 2 bases from V and 9 from J; bases not matched to a gene: 10. CDR1 and CDR2 (germline): MGHRA, YSYEKL. The CDR3 DNA sequence: TGCGCCAGCAGCCAACAACGGACTAGCGGCTTCTCTGAGCAGTTCTTC. Translating gives CASSQQRTSGFSEQFF.

The chain recombines TRBV19 with TRBJ1-2; no clear D gene. This CDR3 has 14 amino acids. Germline V gene data show CDR1 as LNHDA and CDR2 as SQIVND (reference sequence). The germline V and J ends were trimmed by 4 bases and 0 bases, with 9 bases remaining between them. CDR3 sequence reads: CASSRSGANYGYTF. Written as DNA, the CDR3 is TGTGCCAGTAGTAGGTCCGGGGCTAACTATGGCTACACCTTC.